The clone carrying this T cell receptor beta chain has more than one count but fewer than ten. This record belongs to a study of cytomegalovirus exposure and HLA in healthy donors. PCR employed 60 Vbeta and 13 Jbeta primers. This table comes from immunoSEQ multiplex PCR, and its TCRdb copy is limited to in-frame clones, with some not included. The sample contains around 100,000 clones, roughly three fifths of which appear only once. Trimming cost V 4 bases and J 4 bases, with 17 bases left between them. CDR1 ENHRY and CDR2 SYGVKD come from the germline V gene. The CDR3 consists of 15 residues. Sequencing was done on a sample of PBMCs. The V call is TRBV10-3, the J call TRBJ2-7; TRBD1 is a possible D gene (7 bases). This TCR was recovered from a man aged 25 to 40 in good health and CMV-seropositive. The CDR3 nucleotides read TGTGCCATCAGTGGGGGGGACAGTGTCCCTTACGAGCAGTACTTC. Protein product: CAISGGDSVPYEQYF.